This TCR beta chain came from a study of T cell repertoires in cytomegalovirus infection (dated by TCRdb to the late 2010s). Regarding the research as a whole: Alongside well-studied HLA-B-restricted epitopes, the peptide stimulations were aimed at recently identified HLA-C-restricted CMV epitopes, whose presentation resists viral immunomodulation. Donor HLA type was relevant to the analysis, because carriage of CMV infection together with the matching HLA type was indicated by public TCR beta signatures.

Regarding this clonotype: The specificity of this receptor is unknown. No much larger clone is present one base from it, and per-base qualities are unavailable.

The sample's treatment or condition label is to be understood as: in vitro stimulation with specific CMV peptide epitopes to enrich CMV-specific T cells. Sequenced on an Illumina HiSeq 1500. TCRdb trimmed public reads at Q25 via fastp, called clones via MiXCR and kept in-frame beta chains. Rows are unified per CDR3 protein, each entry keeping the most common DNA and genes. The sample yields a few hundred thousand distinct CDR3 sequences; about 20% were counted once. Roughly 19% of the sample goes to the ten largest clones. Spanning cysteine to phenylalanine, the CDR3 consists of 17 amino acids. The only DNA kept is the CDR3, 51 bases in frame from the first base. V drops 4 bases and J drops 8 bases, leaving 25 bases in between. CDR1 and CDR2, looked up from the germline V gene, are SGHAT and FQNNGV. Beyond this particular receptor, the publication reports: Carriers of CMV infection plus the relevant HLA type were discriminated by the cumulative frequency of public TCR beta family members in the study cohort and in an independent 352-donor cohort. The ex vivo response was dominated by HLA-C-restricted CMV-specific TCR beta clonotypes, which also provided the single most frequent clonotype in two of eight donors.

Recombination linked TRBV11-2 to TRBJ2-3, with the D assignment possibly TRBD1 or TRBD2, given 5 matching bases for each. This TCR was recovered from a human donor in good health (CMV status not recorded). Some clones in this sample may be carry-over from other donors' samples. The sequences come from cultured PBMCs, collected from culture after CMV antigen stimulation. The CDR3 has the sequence CASSSYPPGPTLPTQYF. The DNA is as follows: TGTGCCAGCAGCTCATACCCCCCGGGACCAACTTTACCTACGCAGTATTTT.